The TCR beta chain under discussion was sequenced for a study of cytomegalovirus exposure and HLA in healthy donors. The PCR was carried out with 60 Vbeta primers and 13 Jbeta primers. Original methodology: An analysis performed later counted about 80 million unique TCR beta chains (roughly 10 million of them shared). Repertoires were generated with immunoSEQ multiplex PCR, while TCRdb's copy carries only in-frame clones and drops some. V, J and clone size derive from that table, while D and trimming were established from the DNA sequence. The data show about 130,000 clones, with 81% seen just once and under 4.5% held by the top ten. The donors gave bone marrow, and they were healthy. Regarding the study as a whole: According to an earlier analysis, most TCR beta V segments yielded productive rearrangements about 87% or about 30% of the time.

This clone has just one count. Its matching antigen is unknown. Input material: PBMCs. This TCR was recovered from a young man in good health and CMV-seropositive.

CDR3 coding DNA: TGTGCCAGCAGCCCTGGACAGAATAACTATGGCTACACCTTC. Translated: CASSPGQNNYGYTF. This chain connects TRBV9 to TRBJ1-2; D possibly corresponds to TRBD1 (6 bases). V lost 4 bases to trimming and J lost 1 base, with 11 bases between them. The CDR3 spans 14 residues. CDR1 is SGDLS and CDR2 is YYNGEE in the germline V gene.